This entry lists 26 T cell receptor beta chains sequenced from one sample in a study of blood T cell repertoires in COVID-19. Libraries were prepared by immunoSEQ multiplex PCR; TCRdb keeps only in-frame clonotypes and omits some of them. The repertoire consists of approximately 380,000 clones, with roughly 91% occurring once and the leading ten covering more than 1%. The sample consisted of PBMCs or T cells enriched from blood (not recorded which). The receptors stem from a woman younger than 30 who had recovered from COVID-19.

The chain employs TRBV5-1 and TRBJ1-6; 8 bases fit TRBD1. Trimming at V came to 4 bases and at J to 0 bases, leaving 12 bases not matched to a gene. The CDR3 runs 19 residues. The germline CDR1 and CDR2 sequences are SGHRS and YFSETQ. CDR3 sequence (DNA): TGCGCCAGCAGCCTGGCCGGACAGGGTGAAAGCTCCTATAATTCACCCCTCCACTTT. Its protein product is CASSLAGQGESSYNSPLHF.

The chain joins TRBV30 to TRBJ1-2; D possibly corresponds to TRBD1 (5 bases). Germline values: CDR1 GTSNPN, CDR2 SVGIG (reference sequence). The CDR3 covers 11 residues. Trimming removed 8 bases from V and 4 bases from J, with 11 bases in between. The CDR3 is CARQGSYGYTF. The DNA for the CDR3 is TGTGCCCGCCAGGGCTCCTATGGCTACACCTTC.

The chain has TRBV5-4 and TRBJ2-1; the match to TRBD1 covers 10 bases. The trim removed 4 bases at V and 9 bases at J, leaving 7 bases unmatched. The germline gives CDR1 SGHNT, CDR2 YYREEE (reference sequence). There are 14 residues in the CDR3. CDR3 region: CASSRDRGSGEQFF. In DNA, the CDR3 is TGTGCCAGCAGCCGGGACAGGGGTTCGGGTGAGCAGTTCTTC.

This chain connects TRBV15 to TRBJ2-3, with 7 bases that match TRBD2. V lost 3 bases, J lost 4 bases, and 7 bases stayed unmatched. The CDR3 sequence is 15 residues long. Germline CDR1 and CDR2: LNHNV and YYDKDF (reference sequence). The CDR3 sequence: CATSRGGVQADTQYF. CDR3 nucleotides: TGTGCCACCAGCAGGGGGGGGGTTCAGGCAGATACGCAGTATTTT. Full variable domain (missing parts from reference TRBV15 and TRBJ2-3): DAMVIQNPRYQVTQFGKPVTLSCSQTLNHNVMYWYQQKSSQAPKLLFHYYDKDFNNEADTPDNFQSRRPNTSFCFLDIRSPGLGDTAMYLCATSRGGVQADTQYFGPGTRLTVL.

The gene calls are TRBV9 and TRBJ1-1; D might be TRBD1 (6 bases). Germline CDR1 SGDLS, CDR2 YYNGEE. Trimming pared 0 bases from V and 4 bases from J, leaving 10 bases between. There are 14 residues in the CDR3. CDR3 DNA: TGTGCCAGCAGCGTAGATTTGGGGGCCACTGAAGCTTTCTTT. It translates to CASSVDLGATEAFF.

This chain connects TRBV3-1 (or the pseudogene TRBV3-2) to TRBJ2-2; possibly TRBD2 for D (6 bases). Germline CDR1 is LGHDT and CDR2 is YNNKEL (reference sequence). This CDR3 has 16 amino acids. The V and J ends lost 3 bases and 0 bases respectively, with 11 bases between them. In nucleotides, the CDR3 is TGTGCCAGCAGCCAGGGTGGCGGGACGAACACCGGGGAGCTGTTTTTT. Encoded protein: CASSQGGGTNTGELFF.

This chain uses TRBV7-9 with TRBJ1-4; the D gene is possibly TRBD1 (6 bases). The V and J ends lost 2 bases and 3 bases respectively, with 16 bases between them. From germline, CDR1 is SEHNR and CDR2 FQNEAQ (reference sequence). The CDR3 length is 17 residues. In nucleotides, the CDR3 is TGTGCCAGCAGCTTAATCGGGCAGGGGCAGGCTAATGAAAAACTGTTTTTT. The encoded protein is CASSLIGQGQANEKLFF.

This clone was recorded once. In DNA, the CDR3 is TGTGCCAGCAGCGCCACAGGGGAAACCTCCTACGAGCAGTACTTC. Its protein is CASSATGETSYEQYF. V and J are TRBV9 and TRBJ2-7; 7 nucleotides align to TRBD1. The CDR3 sequence is 15 residues long. Germline trimming cut 3 bases from V and 0 bases from J; bases unmatched to any gene: 6. Per germline, CDR1 SGDLS and CDR2 YYNGEE.

This clone came up once. The genes are TRBV27 and TRBJ1-2, with D unresolved. Germline CDR1 reads MNHEY; CDR2 reads SMNVEV (reference sequence). V was trimmed by 4 bases and J by 4 bases, leaving 13 bases between them. The CDR3 totals 14 residues. The CDR3 sequence: CASSYRAVGYGYTF. The CDR3 DNA is TGTGCCAGCAGTTACCGCGCGGTCGGCTATGGCTACACCTTC.

The V gene is TRBV3-1 (or the pseudogene TRBV3-2), the J gene TRBJ1-3; D is perhaps TRBD1 (5 bases). The V gene lost 5 bases and the J gene lost 4 bases, with 9 bases spanning the gap. CDR1 is LGHDT and CDR2 is YNNKEL in the germline V gene (reference sequence). CDR3 length equals 13 residues. CDR3 DNA sequence: TGTGCCAGCAGCATAGGGGAAGGAAACACCATATATTTT. This gives the protein CASSIGEGNTIYF.

This clone was observed a single time. The chain employs TRBV27 and TRBJ2-7; D is possibly TRBD1 (5 bases). The germline CDR1 and CDR2 sequences are MNHEY and SMNVEV (reference sequence). The CDR3 runs to 15 residues. V lost 3 bases and J 1 base, leaving 13 bases between the germline ends. The CDR3 loop is CASSFRVVGSYEQYF. The CDR3 region has the DNA TGTGCCAGCAGTTTCAGGGTGGTTGGGTCCTACGAGCAGTACTTC.

J is TRBJ1-2 and V is TRBV13, with D unresolved. Trimming stripped 1 base from V and 7 bases from J, with 10 bases between. The germline V gene has CDR1 PRHDT and CDR2 FYEKMQ (reference sequence). There are 13 residues in the CDR3. Here the CDR3 reads CASSLVLRGGYTF. CDR3 sequence (DNA): TGTGCCAGCAGCTTAGTCCTCCGGGGTGGCTACACCTTC.

V is TRBV4-1 and J is TRBJ1-3, with TRBD1 matching 9 bases. Germline CDR1 MGHRA, CDR2 YSYEKL. This CDR3 is 16 amino acids long. The junction had 13 bases not matched to a gene; V was cut back by 4 bases and J by 9 bases. In DNA form, the CDR3 reads TGCGCCAGCAGCCCCGTACAGGGGGCAAGGTCGGGCACCATATATTTT. Encoded protein: CASSPVQGARSGTIYF.

As for this clone: Other DNA sequences in this sample translate to the same CDR3. V gene TRBV7-2 combines with J gene TRBJ1-5; a possible D gene is TRBD1 (6 bases). The CDR3 loop spans 15 amino acids. In germline, CDR1 is SGHTA, CDR2 FQGNSA. Trimming pared 1 base from V and 1 base from J, leaving 8 bases between. CDR3 nucleotides: TGTGCCAGCAGCTTAGACAGGGACAGCAATCAGCCCCAGCATTTT. This gives the protein CASSLDRDSNQPQHF.

The J gene is TRBJ1-1, the V gene TRBV12-3 or TRBV12-4; 7 nucleotides line up with TRBD1. The CDR3 contains 12 residues. After removal of 6 bases from V and 9 bases from J, the junction contained 7 bases not matched to a gene. The CDR3 sequence is CASSPGTEKAFF. CDR3 sequence (DNA): TGTGCCAGCAGCCCCGGGACAGAGAAAGCTTTCTTT.

The chain carries TRBV7-2 and TRBJ1-2, with 8 bases identical to TRBD1. Per the germline V gene, CDR1 is SGHTA and CDR2 is FQGNSA. This CDR3 is 14 amino acids long. V lost 1 base and J lost 8; bases outside the gene matches: 6. CDR3 DNA sequence: TGTGCCAGCAGCTTAGTCGTGACAGGGGACGGCTACACCTTC. It yields the protein CASSLVVTGDGYTF.

This chain joins TRBV24-1 and TRBJ2-3; 12 bases match TRBD2. CDR3 length: 17 residues. V gave up 4 bases and J gave up 4 bases; unmatched junction bases: 8. Germline CDR1 KGHDR, CDR2 SFDVKD. CDR3 bases: TGTGCCACCAGTGAGCAAGCTAGCGGGGGGGTTTCAGATACGCAGTATTTT. Translating it yields CATSEQASGGVSDTQYF.

The chain carries TRBV19 and TRBJ1-6, with D perhaps TRBD1 (5 bases). Germline V gene sequence: CDR1 LNHDA, CDR2 SQIVND (reference sequence). V dropped 5 bases and J dropped 10 bases, with 15 bases sitting between them. CDR3 length equals 14 residues. CDR3 sequence: CASSLPGRESPLHF. In DNA form, the CDR3 reads TGTGCCAGTAGTTTACCGGGACGGGAGTCACCCCTCCACTTT.

The chain links TRBV7-2 to TRBJ2-5, with 8 bases fitting TRBD2. The length of the CDR3 is 14 residues. V lost 3 bases and J lost 5; bases outside the gene matches: 5. Germline CDR1 SGHTA, CDR2 FQGNSA. CDR3: CASSFGGGQETQYF. For the CDR3, the DNA is TGTGCCAGCAGCTTCGGGGGGGGGCAGGAGACCCAGTACTTC. Full variable domain (rest looked up from reference TRBV7-2 and TRBJ2-5): GAGVSQSPSNKVTEKGKDVELRCDPISGHTALYWYRQSLGQGLEFLIYFQGNSAPDKSGLPSDRFSAERTGGSVSTLTIQRTQQEDSAVYLCASSFGGGQETQYFGPGTRLLVL.

V usage is TRBV30 and J usage is TRBJ2-7; 8 bases map to TRBD1. V lost 3 bases, J lost 6 bases, and 7 bases stayed unmatched. Germline V lookup: CDR1 GTSNPN, CDR2 SVGIG (reference sequence). The CDR3 has 13 residues. This chain's CDR3 is CAWRSQGAGEQYF. The CDR3 coding sequence is TGTGCCTGGAGGTCGCAGGGGGCCGGCGAGCAGTACTTC.

The gene calls are TRBV11-2 and TRBJ2-1; TRBD1 matches at 9 bases. This CDR3 is 14 amino acids long. Trimming removed 4 bases from V and 7 bases from J; junction bases left unmatched: 5. Germline CDR1 is SGHAT and CDR2 is FQNNGV. CDR3 in DNA: TGTGCCAGCAGCTCGGGACAGGGAATGAATGAGCAGTTCTTC. Protein: CASSSGQGMNEQFF. Using reference TRBV11-2 and TRBJ2-1 for the parts outside the CDR3, the full variable domain is EAGVAQSPRYKIIEKRQSVAFWCNPISGHATLYWYQQILGQGPKLLIQFQNNGVVDDSQLPKDRFSAERLKGVDSTLKIQPAKLEDSAVYLCASSSGQGMNEQFFGPGTRLTVL.

The rearrangement joins TRBV3-1 (or the pseudogene TRBV3-2) to TRBJ2-5; possible D gene TRBD2, 6 bases. The germline V and J ends were trimmed by 6 bases and 7 bases, with 18 bases remaining between them. Germline CDR1 reads LGHDT; CDR2 reads YNNKEL (reference sequence). This CDR3 is 14 amino acids long. The CDR3 DNA reads TGTGCCAGCAGTCCTGGGCGGAGGGCCGGGACCCAGTACTTC. Its translation is CASSPGRRAGTQYF.

The rearrangement links TRBV9 to TRBJ1-4; 9 bases fit TRBD1. The CDR3 runs 15 residues. The germline V gene encodes CDR1 SGDLS and CDR2 YYNGEE. Unmatched junction bases numbered 8, after V lost 3 bases and J lost 8 bases. The CDR3 bases are TGTGCCAGCAGCGGCTCCGGGACAGGGAAGGAAAAACTGTTTTTT. This translates into CASSGSGTGKEKLFF.

V is TRBV5-6 and J is TRBJ2-7; 9 bases match TRBD1. The CDR3 has 16 residues. The germline V gene encodes CDR1 SGHDT and CDR2 YYEEEE. The V gene end was trimmed by 0 bases and the J gene end by 5 bases; junction bases not matched to a gene: 9. The CDR3 coding sequence is TGTGCCAGCAGCTTGGCAGGGACAGGGTTTTTGGACGAGCAGTACTTC. The encoded protein is CASSLAGTGFLDEQYF. Full variable domain (outside the CDR3, taken from reference TRBV5-6 and TRBJ2-7): DAGVTQSPTHLIKTRGQQVTLRCSPKSGHDTVSWYQQALGQGPQFIFQYYEEEERQRGNFPDRFSGHQFPNYSSELNVNALLLGDSALYLCASSLAGTGFLDEQYFGPGTRLTVT.

This clone occurred once. The rearrangement uses TRBV27 and TRBJ1-1, with 7 bases fitting TRBD1. Germline assignment: CDR1 MNHEY and CDR2 SMNVEV (reference sequence). This CDR3 spans 15 amino acids. The ends lost 2 bases at V and 4 bases at J; junction bases unmatched: 7. This chain's CDR3 is CASSLVPDRATEAFF. The CDR3 coding sequence is TGTGCCAGCAGTTTAGTTCCCGACAGGGCCACTGAAGCTTTCTTT.

This chain's CDR3 is CAWSDPQGPNYGYTF. In DNA form, the CDR3 reads TGTGCCTGGAGTGACCCACAGGGACCTAACTATGGCTACACCTTC. The rearrangement links TRBV30 to TRBJ1-2, with D possibly being TRBD1 (6 bases). CDR1 GTSNPN and CDR2 SVGIG come from the germline V gene (reference sequence). V lost 1 base and J lost 0, with 12 bases in between. The CDR3 loop spans 15 amino acids.